This T cell receptor (beta chain) originates from a study of monozygotic twins with inflammatory bowel disease. General observations from the study: Varying immunosuppressive regimens may have increased patient repertoire variability. Compared with healthy twins, IBD patients shared fewer clonotypes with others, especially with disease activity. Ultimately, a single strong signal or clonotype associated with IBD was not supported.

Per germline, CDR1 MNHEY and CDR2 SMNVEV (reference sequence). This CDR3 has 13 residues. Note on this clonotype: As yet, its antigen is unknown.

Researchers collected 2.5 ml of blood per donor. After re-calling the 5' RACE reads, TCRdb lists one entry per CDR3 protein, DNA absent. This sample contains more than 110,000 distinct CDR3 sequences. Sequences were obtained from blood. The receptor comes from a human donor with ulcerative colitis or Crohn's disease, or a healthy co-twin of an affected twin (not recorded which). V and J are TRBV27 and TRBJ1-1; TCRdb designates TRBD1, a call that cannot be tested without DNA. CDR3: CASRGPGGAEAFF.